This TCR beta chain was recovered during a study of identical twins (dated by TCRdb to about 2016). Background for the entire study: TCR alpha and beta repertoires from monozygotic twins, unrelated adults of various ages and cord blood were deep-sequenced to test whether fetal clonotypes persist. Replicate twin experiments were performed at different times using different library preparation protocols to rule out contamination. Study-wide conclusions, independent of this receptor: Abundant cord blood beta clonotypes carried fewer insertions; young adult naive repertoires showed a weaker similar trend, while memory repertoires showed none. Recombination models systematically underestimated out-of-frame TCR alpha sharing in monozygotic twins but agreed with sharing between unrelated individuals. Compared with coincidental sharing between unrelated individuals, out-of-frame TCR alpha sequences shared between twins showed an excess of sequences with low generation probability. Zero-insertion analyses could be partly confounded by invariant T cells such as MAIT and iNKT, though diverse VJ usage argued against such confounding for most clonotypes. The excess sharing between twins in beta out-of-frame sequences was weaker because fewer shared sequences reduced the signal-to-noise ratio. Because the same donors could not be followed over many years, the conclusions relied on cross-sectional statistical analysis.

Only healthy Caucasian donors were included. Three pairs of female monozygotic twins, all aged roughly 18 to 29 years, made up the twin cohort. Peripheral blood mononuclear cells were used as the source from which RNA for TCR libraries was isolated. The CDR3 holds 15 amino acids from the cysteine to the phenylalanine. The DNA shown is the 45-base CDR3, in frame from base 1. V trim: 5 bases; J trim: 6 bases; unmatched bases: 12. As for this clonotype: What antigen it recognizes has not been identified. No much larger clone exists at a distance of one base, and base qualities are not known.

To prepare the library, 5' RACE was applied. Data came from an Illumina HiSeq 2000. Template switching introduced a universal primer binding site; the final cDNA contained a unique molecular identifier, enabling accurate counting of TCR cDNA molecules. Specific primers in the conserved constant-segment region were used to synthesize first-strand cDNA for TCR alpha and beta chains. To control for contamination, every cDNA library was double barcoded, receiving both a SMART-Mk sample barcode and Illumina barcodes. TruSeq adapter sequences and Illumina sample barcodes were added in two successive PCR steps. The TCR alpha and beta cDNA libraries were sequenced on the Illumina HiSeq platform using custom primers. The authors' pipeline ran thus. MiGEC was used to process raw reads and extract unique molecular identifiers, and MiXCR was used to find CDR3 positions. For each individual, recombination models were inferred using an EM algorithm with the repgenHMM and IGoR tools. Shared clonotypes were analyzed with the tcR package in R, and sharing was normalized by the product of cloneset sizes. Out-of-frame nonproductive sequences were analyzed to study raw recombination free of thymic and clonal selection effects. TCRdb handled the public reads itself, with Q25 trimming in fastp and clone calling in MiXCR, and kept productive beta chains. Identical CDR3 protein sequences are pooled into one entry, listed with their most common genes and DNA. TCRdb's processing, not the study's, gives the V and J calls here. This sample has a few hundred thousand distinct CDR3 sequences in its table, and just under 10% of those were observed once. Around 3% of the sample goes to the ten largest clones.

The sample was also linked to a second study, of yellow fever vaccine responses in identical twins. The second publication reports: The T cell response to vaccination in identical twins was reported by the authors to appear partly convergent and partly personalized. Focusing on identical twins, the study followed the T cell clones that responded to the vaccine, and did so with precision.

Material for sequencing was PBMCs. The V and J segments used are TRBV12-3 or TRBV12-4 and TRBJ1-1, and TRBD1 aligns with 7 junction nucleotides. The receptor comes from a woman aged 18-29 years in good health. The DNA sequence follows: TGTGCCAGCAGTCCCCGACAGGGTGCGGGTCCTGAAGCTTTCTTT. The resulting protein is CASSPRQGAGPEAFF.